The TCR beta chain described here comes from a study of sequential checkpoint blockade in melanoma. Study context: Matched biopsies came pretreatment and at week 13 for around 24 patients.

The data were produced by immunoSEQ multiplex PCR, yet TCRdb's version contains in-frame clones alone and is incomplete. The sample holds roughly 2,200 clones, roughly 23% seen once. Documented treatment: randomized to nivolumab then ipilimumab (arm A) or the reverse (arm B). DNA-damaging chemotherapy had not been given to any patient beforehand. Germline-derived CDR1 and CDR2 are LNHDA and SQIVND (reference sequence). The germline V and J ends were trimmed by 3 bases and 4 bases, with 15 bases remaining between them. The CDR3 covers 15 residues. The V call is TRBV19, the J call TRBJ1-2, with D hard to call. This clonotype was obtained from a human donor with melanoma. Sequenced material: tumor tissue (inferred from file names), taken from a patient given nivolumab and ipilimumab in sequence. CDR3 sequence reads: CASSITFGRLYGYTF. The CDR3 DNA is TGTGCCAGTAGTATTACATTCGGCAGGCTCTATGGCTACACCTTC.